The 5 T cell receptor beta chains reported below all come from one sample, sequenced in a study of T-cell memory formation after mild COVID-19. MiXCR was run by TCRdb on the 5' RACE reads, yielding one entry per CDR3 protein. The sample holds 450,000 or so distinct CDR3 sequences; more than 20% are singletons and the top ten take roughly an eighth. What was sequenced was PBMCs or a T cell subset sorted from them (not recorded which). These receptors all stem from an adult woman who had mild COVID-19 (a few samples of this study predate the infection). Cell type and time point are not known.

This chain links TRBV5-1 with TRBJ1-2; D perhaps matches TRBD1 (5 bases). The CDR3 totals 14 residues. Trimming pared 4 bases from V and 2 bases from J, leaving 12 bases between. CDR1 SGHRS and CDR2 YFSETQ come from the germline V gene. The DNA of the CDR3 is TGCGCCAGCAGCATACGACAGCCCAACTATGGCTACACCTTC. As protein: CASSIRQPNYGYTF.

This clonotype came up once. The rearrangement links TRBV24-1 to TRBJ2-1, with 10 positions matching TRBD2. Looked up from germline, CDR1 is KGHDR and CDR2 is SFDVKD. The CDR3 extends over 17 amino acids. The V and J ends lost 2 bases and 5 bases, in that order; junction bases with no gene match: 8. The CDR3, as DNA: TGTGCCACCAGTGATTCTCCGTGGACTAGCGGTAACAATGAGCAGTTCTTC. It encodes CATSDSPWTSGNNEQFF.

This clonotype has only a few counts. The DNA of the CDR3 is TGTGCCTGGAACCGCGGGACAGAACACTATGGCTACACCTTC. The encoded protein is CAWNRGTEHYGYTF. The V and J genes are TRBV30 and TRBJ1-2, with 7 bases fitting TRBD1. The CDR3 covers 14 residues. J was trimmed by 3 bases and V by 4 bases; bases with no gene match: 8. Germline loops: CDR1 GTSNPN, CDR2 SVGIG (reference sequence).

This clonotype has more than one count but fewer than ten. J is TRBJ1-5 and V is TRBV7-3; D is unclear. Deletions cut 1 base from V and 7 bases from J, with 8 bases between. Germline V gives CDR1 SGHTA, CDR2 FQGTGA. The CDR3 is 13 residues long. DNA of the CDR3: TGTGCCAGCAGCTTAATAAGCGGCCAGCCCCAGCATTTT. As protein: CASSLISGQPQHF.

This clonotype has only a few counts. Here the CDR3 reads CASRLAGGRTGELFF. Written as DNA, the CDR3 is TGTGCCAGCAGACTAGCGGGGGGGCGCACCGGGGAGCTGTTTTTT. J is TRBJ2-2 and V is TRBV12-3 or TRBV12-4; 13 bases fit TRBD2. V dropped 6 bases and J dropped 4; count of bases not matched to a gene: 2. The CDR3 spans 15 residues.